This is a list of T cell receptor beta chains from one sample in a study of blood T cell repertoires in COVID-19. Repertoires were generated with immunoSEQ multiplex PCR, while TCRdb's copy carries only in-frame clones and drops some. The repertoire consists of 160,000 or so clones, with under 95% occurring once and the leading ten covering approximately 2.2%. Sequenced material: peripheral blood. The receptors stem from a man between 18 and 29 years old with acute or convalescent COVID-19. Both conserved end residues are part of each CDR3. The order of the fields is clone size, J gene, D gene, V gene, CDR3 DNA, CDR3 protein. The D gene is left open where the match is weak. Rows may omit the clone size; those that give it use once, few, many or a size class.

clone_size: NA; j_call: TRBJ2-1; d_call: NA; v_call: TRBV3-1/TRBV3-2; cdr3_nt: TGTGCCAGCAGCCAAGATTTTCTTTATGAGCAGTTCTTC; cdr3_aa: CASSQDFLYEQFF
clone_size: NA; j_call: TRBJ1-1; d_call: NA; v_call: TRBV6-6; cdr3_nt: TGTGCCAGCAGAGAAGAGAACAGGGACGACACTGAAGCTTTCTTT; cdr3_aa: CASREENRDDTEAFF
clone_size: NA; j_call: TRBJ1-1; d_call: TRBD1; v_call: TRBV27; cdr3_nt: TGTGCCAGCAGTTTAAGGGGGCGCGTGGACACTGAAGCTTTCTTT; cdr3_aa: CASSLRGRVDTEAFF
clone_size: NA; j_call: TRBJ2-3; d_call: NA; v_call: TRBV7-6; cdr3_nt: TGTGCCAGCAGCTTAGGTGGGAGGTCAGATACGCAGTATTTT; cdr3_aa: CASSLGGRSDTQYF
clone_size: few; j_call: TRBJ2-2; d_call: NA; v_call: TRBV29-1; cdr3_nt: TGCAGCGCCGCCGGGACACCAAACACCGGGGAGCTGTTTTTT; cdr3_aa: CSAAGTPNTGELFF
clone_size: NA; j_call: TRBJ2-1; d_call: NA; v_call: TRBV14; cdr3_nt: TGTGCCAGCAGCCAATTCCCAGGGTTATACAATGAGCAGTTCTTC; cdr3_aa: CASSQFPGLYNEQFF
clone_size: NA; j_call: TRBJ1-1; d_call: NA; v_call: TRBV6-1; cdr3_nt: TGTGCCAGCAGTGAAAGGCAGGGCGGCACTGAAGCTTTCTTT; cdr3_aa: CASSERQGGTEAFF
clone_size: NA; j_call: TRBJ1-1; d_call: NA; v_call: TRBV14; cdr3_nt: TGTGCCAGCAGCCAAGATATGAACACTGAAGCTTTCTTT; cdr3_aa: CASSQDMNTEAFF
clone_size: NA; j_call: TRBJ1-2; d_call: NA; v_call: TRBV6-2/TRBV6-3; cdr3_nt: TGTGCCAGCAGTTACCCGACGCGGGGGGCGCTTGGCTACACCTTC; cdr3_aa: CASSYPTRGALGYTF
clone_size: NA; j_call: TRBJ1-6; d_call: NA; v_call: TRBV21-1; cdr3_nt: TGTGCCAGACCAGGGGGGTTTTACAATTCACCCCTCCACTTT; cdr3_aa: CARPGGFYNSPLHF